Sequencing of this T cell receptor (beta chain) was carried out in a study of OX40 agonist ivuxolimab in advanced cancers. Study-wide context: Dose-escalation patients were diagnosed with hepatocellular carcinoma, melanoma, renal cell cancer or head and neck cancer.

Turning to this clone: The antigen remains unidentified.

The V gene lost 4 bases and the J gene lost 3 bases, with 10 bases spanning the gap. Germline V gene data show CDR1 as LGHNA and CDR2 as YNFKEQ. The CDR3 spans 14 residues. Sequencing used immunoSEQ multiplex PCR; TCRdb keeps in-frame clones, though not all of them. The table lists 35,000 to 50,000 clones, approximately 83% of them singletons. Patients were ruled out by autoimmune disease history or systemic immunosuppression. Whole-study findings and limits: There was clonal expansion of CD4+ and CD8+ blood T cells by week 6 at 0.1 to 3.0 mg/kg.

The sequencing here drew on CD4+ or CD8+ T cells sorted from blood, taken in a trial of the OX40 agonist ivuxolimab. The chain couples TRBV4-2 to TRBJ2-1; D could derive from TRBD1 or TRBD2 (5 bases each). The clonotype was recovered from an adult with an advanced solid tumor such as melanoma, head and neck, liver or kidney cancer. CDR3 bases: TGTGCCAGCAGCCCCCGGGACCGCTACAATGAGCAGTTCTTC. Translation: CASSPRDRYNEQFF.